The clone carrying this TCR beta chain was seen a few times. Its antigen is still unknown. The data originate from a study of beta chain features in type 1 diabetes. Across the study: Patients were similar to healthy donors in age and gender (as well as in cell yields). Study observations and caveats: Significant though moderate, a shortening of TCRB CDR3s appeared in all four CD4+ subsets of Type 1 diabetes patients.

The CDR3 is 13 residues long. Trimming shortened V by 8 bases and J by 3 bases, and 13 bases separated the two germline ends. Germline V gives CDR1 SQVTM, CDR2 ANQGSEA. Expressed TCRB transcripts were sequenced because the isolated RNA had all been reverse transcribed beforehand. TCRdb keeps only in-frame clones here, not all; method: immunoSEQ multiplex PCR. This table holds more than 300,000 clones, around 12% found once. The TCR originated in a man between 18 and 35 years old in good health. V usage is TRBV29-1 and J usage is TRBJ1-4, with TRBD1 as a possible D gene (6 bases). The specimen was naive CD4+ T cells from blood. This chain's CDR3 is CSSRTGPNEKLFF. The DNA for the CDR3 is TGCAGCTCGCGAACAGGGCCTAATGAAAAACTGTTTTTT.